Detailed here is one T cell receptor beta chain. This entry comes from a study of T cell repertoires in cytomegalovirus infection. In germline, CDR1 is SQVTM, CDR2 ANQGSEA. The CDR3 is 14 residues long. The ends lost 5 bases at V and 4 bases at J; junction bases unmatched: 8. TCRdb reprocessed the reads with MiXCR, giving one entry per CDR3 protein. The table has about 310,000 distinct CDR3 sequences, about 8.8% seen once. The sequence came from a human donor in good health (CMV status not recorded). Some clones in this sample may be carry-over from other donors' samples. The chain joins TRBV29-1 to TRBJ2-1, with TRBD1 identical over 7 bases. Input material: PBMCs. The CDR3 sequence is CSVSPRQGYNEQFF. The DNA of the CDR3 is TGCAGCGTTTCCCCGAGACAGGGTTACAATGAGCAGTTCTTC.